Listed here is a single T cell receptor beta chain. The sample is drawn from a study of blood T cell repertoires in COVID-19. Sequencing used immunoSEQ multiplex PCR; TCRdb keeps in-frame clones, though not all of them. The repertoire has under 150,000 clones, roughly 84% of them found once; the top ten carry approximately 1.5%. Germline V gene data show CDR1 as SQVTM and CDR2 as ANQGSEA. This CDR3 comprises 13 residues. The V and J ends lost 6 bases and 3 bases respectively, with 11 bases between them. The sequence came from a man between 60 and 75 years old with acute or convalescent COVID-19. The sample taken for sequencing was peripheral blood. The chain uses TRBV29-1 and TRBJ2-2, with no clear D. CDR3 region: CSVYLYYTGELFF. The CDR3 DNA reads as TGCAGCGTCTACTTATACTACACCGGGGAGCTGTTTTTT.